This TCR beta chain was profiled in a study of cytomegalovirus exposure and HLA in healthy donors. Vbeta (60) and Jbeta (13) primers were used in the PCR. Some clones are missing from TCRdb's copy, which holds only in-frame ones; the method was immunoSEQ multiplex PCR. The table lists 120,000 to 150,000 clones, less than 65% of them singletons. V was cut by 0 bases and J by 2 bases, with 11 bases left in between. The CDR3 covers 16 residues. The germline V gene encodes CDR1 SGHTA and CDR2 FQGNSA. The V gene is TRBV7-2, the J gene TRBJ1-5; D perhaps matches TRBD1 (5 bases). The clonotype originates from a woman aged 25 to 39 in good health and CMV-seropositive. Sequenced input: PBMCs. Written as DNA, the CDR3 is TGTGCCAGCAGCTTAGCGGCAGGGTCGGGCAATCAGCCCCAGCATTTT. This translates into CASSLAAGSGNQPQHF.